One sample yielded the 8 T cell receptor beta chains listed below, sequenced in a study of T-cell memory formation after mild COVID-19. TCRdb re-called the 5' RACE reads with MiXCR, one entry per CDR3 protein. This sample has 350,000 to 500,000 distinct CDR3 sequences, with less than 25% found just once. The sequencing input was PBMCs or a T cell subset sorted from them (not recorded which). All receptors derive from an adult woman who had mild COVID-19 (a few samples of this study predate the infection). Cell type and time point are not known.

This clonotype was detected many times. V and J are TRBV12-5 and TRBJ1-1; 10 nucleotides line up with TRBD1. The CDR3 totals 14 residues. The germline V gene has CDR1 LGHNT and CDR2 FRNRAP. V was pared by 7 bases and J by 1 base, with 3 bases of the junction left unmatched. This chain's CDR3 is CASAGDRGNTEAFF. In DNA, the CDR3 is TGTGCTAGTGCCGGGGACAGGGGGAACACTGAAGCTTTCTTT.

This rearrangement joins TRBV30 to TRBJ2-3, with D possibly being TRBD1 or TRBD2 (5 bases each). The ends were cut back, 3 bases at V and 0 bases at J, with 10 bases in the middle. This CDR3 has 14 amino acids. Germline V lookup: CDR1 GTSNPN, CDR2 SVGIG (reference sequence). The DNA for the CDR3 is TGTGCCTGGAGGGGGACGGTTAGCACAGATACGCAGTATTTT. It translates to CAWRGTVSTDTQYF.

The chain recombines TRBV4-3 with TRBJ2-6; 9 nucleotides line up with TRBD1. CDR1 is LGHNA, CDR2 YSLEER, per germline. V lost 0 bases and J lost 0; bases outside the gene matches: 12. This CDR3 contains 21 residues. This CDR3 reads CASSQDYRTGAQRSGANVLTF. DNA of the CDR3: TGCGCCAGCAGCCAAGATTATCGGACAGGGGCTCAACGCTCTGGGGCCAACGTCCTGACTTTC.

The genes are TRBV12-3 or TRBV12-4 and TRBJ2-5; D is possibly TRBD1 (7 bases). The CDR3 is made up of 16 amino acids. With 5 bases removed from V and 5 bases from J, the gap between germline ends came to 21 bases. The CDR3: CASSQDRRAKMETQYF. In nucleotides, the CDR3 is TGTGCCAGCAGTCAGGACAGGAGGGCCAAGATGGAGACCCAGTACTTC.

This clonotype has just a few counts. This chain uses TRBV24-1 with TRBJ2-7; D perhaps matches TRBD2 (6 bases). In germline, CDR1 is KGHDR, CDR2 SFDVKD. The CDR3 covers 13 residues. V lost 9 bases to trimming and J lost 4 bases, with 15 bases between them. DNA for the CDR3: TGTGCCACCGCCCCCGGGGGTGCTTACGAGCAGTACTTC. Translation gives CATAPGGAYEQYF.

The V gene is TRBV12-3 or TRBV12-4, the J gene TRBJ2-3; D may correspond to TRBD1 or TRBD2 (5 bases each). V lost 10 bases and J 4 bases, leaving 15 bases between the germline ends. The CDR3 spans 13 residues. For the CDR3, the DNA is TGTGCCACCGGGCGTCAGGGACCAGATACGCAGTATTTT. This encodes CATGRQGPDTQYF.

The rearrangement joins TRBV14 to TRBJ2-1, with 13 positions matching TRBD2. The CDR3 sequence is 18 residues long. The V gene's germline CDR1 is SGHDN and CDR2 FVKESK. V dropped 3 bases and J dropped 2; count of bases not matched to a gene: 7. CDR3 nucleotide sequence: TGTGCCAGCAGCCACGGACTAGCGGGAGCGATGGCCTACAATGAGCAGTTCTTC. Translation: CASSHGLAGAMAYNEQFF.

The chain couples TRBV2 to TRBJ1-2; the D is unclear. Germline V gives CDR1 SNHLY, CDR2 FYNNEI. This CDR3 comprises 13 residues. Trimming removed 4 bases at V and 3 bases at J, with 9 bases between. This chain's CDR3 is CASSVEPDYGYTF. As DNA, the CDR3 is TGTGCCAGCAGTGTTGAGCCGGACTATGGCTACACCTTC.